This TCR beta chain was captured in a study of PD-1 blockade in mismatch repair-deficient tumors. Whole-study findings and limits: After pembrolizumab, tumor-resident clones rose rapidly, then generally contracted before radiologic responses.

About this clone: The antigen remains unidentified.

The CDR3 consists of 14 residues. Germline lookup yields CDR1 ENHRY and CDR2 SYGVKD. V dropped 6 bases and J dropped 4; count of bases not matched to a gene: 7. Measured with immunoSEQ multiplex PCR; TCRdb has only the in-frame clones, and not every one. Here the sample spans some 100,000 clones, approximately 83% being singletons. This specimen consisted of peripheral blood, obtained about eight months after starting pembrolizumab. The V gene is TRBV10-3, the J gene TRBJ1-2; 8 positions match TRBD1. This receptor was taken from an adult with mismatch repair-deficient cancer. The chain's CDR3 is CAIRKQGDGYGYTF. The CDR3 DNA reads as TGTGCCATCAGAAAACAGGGGGATGGCTATGGCTACACCTTC.